Following are 14 T cell receptor beta chains from one sample sequenced in a study of CD8 T cells in Susac syndrome. Random-hexamer reverse transcription was applied to about 0.5 to 1 ug RNA. Each CDR3 protein is one row after TCRdb ran MiXCR on the immunoSEQ multiplex PCR reads. Seen here are fewer than 140,000 distinct CDR3 sequences, 94% observed once, and the top ten hold about 0.41%. Specimen: CD8+ T cells from PBMCs. The receptors stem from a human donor with Susac syndrome.

The CDR3 sequence: CASSPQTEINIQYF. The CDR3 DNA reads as TGTGCCAGCAGCCCCCAGACGGAAATAAACATTCAGTACTTC. This chain joins TRBV6-1 and TRBJ2-4; no clear D. V was clipped by 6 bases and J by 6 bases, with 15 bases between them. The CDR3 runs 14 residues. CDR1 is MNHNS, CDR2 SASEGT, per germline.

CDR3 in DNA: TGCGCCAGCAGCGGACGGACTAGCGGGGGGGCCGATGAGCAGTTCTTC. This gives the protein CASSGRTSGGADEQFF. V gene TRBV5-1 combines with J gene TRBJ2-1; TRBD2 matches 15 bases. The ends lost 4 bases at V and 8 bases at J; junction bases unmatched: 7. The V gene's germline CDR1 is SGHRS and CDR2 YFSETQ. The CDR3 runs 16 residues.

The gene calls are TRBV3-1 and TRBJ1-4; D possibly corresponds to TRBD1 (6 bases). The V gene lost 0 bases and the J gene lost 7 bases, with 12 bases spanning the gap. CDR3 size: 15 residues. Germline CDR1 LGHDT, CDR2 YNNKEL (reference sequence). The CDR3 loop reads CASSQDAGVTEKLFF. Written as DNA, the CDR3 is TGTGCCAGCAGCCAAGACGCAGGGGTAACTGAAAAACTGTTTTTT.

The chain couples TRBV5-1 to TRBJ1-1, with a tentative D call TRBD1 (6 bases). The V end lost 0 bases, the J end lost 1 base, and 10 bases lay between the germline ends. The CDR3 has 15 residues. The germline CDR1 and CDR2 sequences are SGHRS and YFSETQ. The CDR3 protein is CASSLVGASNTEAFF. The CDR3 nucleotides are TGCGCCAGCAGCTTGGTGGGGGCCTCGAACACTGAAGCTTTCTTT.

This sequence joins TRBV4-2 and TRBJ2-4; 9 nucleotides align to TRBD1. Germline V gene lookup returns CDR1 LGHNA and CDR2 YNFKEQ. The CDR3 consists of 18 residues. With V trimmed by 1 base and J by 2 bases, 9 bases remained unmatched. The CDR3 spells CASSQAIQGALTKNIQYF. CDR3 coding DNA: TGTGCCAGCAGCCAAGCGATACAGGGGGCGCTGACCAAAAACATTCAGTACTTC.

This clonotype has a single count. The chain is built from TRBV15 and TRBJ2-7; TRBD1 aligns across 7 bases. This CDR3 region has 16 residues. The germline gives CDR1 LNHNV, CDR2 YYDKDF (reference sequence). With 4 bases clipped from V and 0 bases from J, the junction kept 9 bases outside the gene matches. CDR3 in DNA: TGTGCCACCAGCACGCGAGGGACAGCGAGCTCCTACGAGCAGTACTTC. This encodes CATSTRGTASSYEQYF.

The genes are TRBV27 and TRBJ1-2, with D unclear. The CDR3 is 11 residues long. Trimming removed 5 bases at V and 8 bases at J, with 9 bases between. The germline gives CDR1 MNHEY, CDR2 SMNVEV (reference sequence). CDR3 DNA sequence: TGTGCCAGCAGTCCGGGAGCGGGCTACACCTTC. The encoded protein is CASSPGAGYTF.

Of note for this clonotype: Germline and junction disagree at one end, which may indicate a read error. CDR3 DNA: TGTGCCAGCAGCCATACTGTGAACTCTGAAGCTTTCTTT. Protein sequence: CASSHTVNSEAFF. The V and J genes are TRBV3-1 and TRBJ1-1; D is undetermined. CDR1 is LGHDT, CDR2 YNNKEL, per germline (reference sequence). CDR3 length equals 13 residues.

The chain joins TRBV7-9 to TRBJ1-6; D not certain. The CDR3 length is 14 residues. Per the germline V gene, CDR1 is SEHNR and CDR2 is FQNEAQ (reference sequence). The V and J ends lost 3 bases and 7 bases respectively, with 10 bases between them. The CDR3 DNA sequence: TGTGCCAGCAGCTTCACGAGTTCAAATTCACCCCTCCACTTT. This translates into CASSFTSSNSPLHF. The complete variable domain, with remaining parts taken from reference TRBV7-9 and TRBJ1-6, reads DTGVSQNPRHKITKRGQNVTFRCDPISEHNRLYWYRQTLGQGPEFLTYFQNEAQLEKSRLLSDRFSAERPKGSFSTLEIQRTEQGDSAMYLCASSFTSSNSPLHFGNGTRLTVT.

The chain couples TRBV12-3 or TRBV12-4 to TRBJ2-5; D perhaps matches TRBD2 (5 bases). CDR3 length: 14 residues. Trimming cost V 5 bases and J 4 bases, with 14 bases left between them. The chain's CDR3 is CASSPPGVGETQYF. CDR3 sequence (DNA): TGTGCCAGCAGTCCCCCCGGGGTAGGAGAGACCCAGTACTTC.

The genes are TRBV7-9 and TRBJ1-5; D is uncertain. Trimming shortened V by 4 bases and J by 4 bases, and 5 bases separated the two germline ends. The CDR3 runs 12 residues. Germline CDR1 SEHNR, CDR2 FQNEAQ (reference sequence). The CDR3 sequence is CASSSPNQPQHF. DNA for the CDR3: TGTGCCAGCAGCTCTCCTAATCAGCCCCAGCATTTT.

This chain uses TRBV6-2 or TRBV6-3 with TRBJ2-7, with D possibly being TRBD1 (6 bases). CDR3 size: 15 residues. The V end lost 7 bases, the J end lost 7 bases, and 23 bases lay between the germline ends. Germline loops: CDR1 MNHEY, CDR2 SVGEGT. The CDR3 sequence: CASTARSDSRLEQYF. The DNA of the CDR3 is TGTGCCAGCACCGCACGCTCGGACAGCCGCCTTGAGCAGTACTTC.

J is TRBJ2-7 and V is TRBV3-1, with D unclear. V gave up 0 bases and J gave up 0 bases, with 6 bases separating them. CDR3 size: 14 residues. Germline assignment: CDR1 LGHDT and CDR2 YNNKEL (reference sequence). The CDR3 bases are TGTGCCAGCAGCCAAGACAGGTTCTCCTACGAGCAGTACTTC. It yields the protein CASSQDRFSYEQYF.

The chain combines TRBV6-2 or TRBV6-3 with TRBJ2-7; TRBD1 matches at 8 bases. Per the germline V gene, CDR1 is MNHEY and CDR2 is SVGEGT. This CDR3 region has 16 residues. V lost 2 bases to trimming and J lost 3 bases; unmatched junction nucleotides: 9. Written as DNA, the CDR3 is TGTGCCAGCAGTTACGACGGGACAGGCCGTTACTACGAGCAGTACTTC. It encodes CASSYDGTGRYYEQYF.